This T cell receptor beta chain was recorded in a study of blood T cells in healthy people across ages. Study-wide points: Unsorted PBMCs ruled out conclusive naive versus antigen-experienced comparison.

A J-beta primer mix and a sample-barcoded 5' primer were used in a second PCR of roughly 6 to 11 cycles. MiXCR, run by TCRdb on the 5' RACE reads, gives a single entry per CDR3 protein. The repertoire holds about 970,000 distinct CDR3 sequences, with about 53% as singletons. Comments on this clonotype: Antigen specificity is unknown.

V was pared by 2 bases and J by 3 bases, with 8 bases of the junction left unmatched. The CDR3 has 17 amino acids. Germline values: CDR1 MNHNS, CDR2 SASEGT. The sequence came from a woman in her sixties in good health. The sample comprised blood. The chain recombines TRBV6-1 with TRBJ2-4, with 9 positions matching TRBD2. As DNA, the CDR3 is TGTGCCAGCAGTGAATTTCTAGCGGGGAATTACAAAAACATTCAGTACTTC. It translates to CASSEFLAGNYKNIQYF.